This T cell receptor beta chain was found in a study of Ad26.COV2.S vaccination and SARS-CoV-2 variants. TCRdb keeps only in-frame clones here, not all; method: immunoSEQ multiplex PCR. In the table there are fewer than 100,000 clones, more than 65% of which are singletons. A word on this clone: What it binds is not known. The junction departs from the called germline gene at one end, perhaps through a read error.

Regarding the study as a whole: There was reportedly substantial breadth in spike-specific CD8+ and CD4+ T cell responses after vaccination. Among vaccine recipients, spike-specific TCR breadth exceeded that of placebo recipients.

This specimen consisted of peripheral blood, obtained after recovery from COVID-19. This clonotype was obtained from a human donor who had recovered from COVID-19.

The CDR3 bases are TGTGCCAGCAGCGAAGCGGGAGTGGTGTTAAATGAGCAGTTCTTC. Its translation is CASSEAGVVLNEQFF. The rearrangement uses TRBV2 and TRBJ2-1, with TRBD2 identical over 8 bases. Germline V gene sequence: CDR1 SNHLY, CDR2 FYNNEI. CDR3 size: 15 residues.